This T cell receptor beta chain was profiled in a study of CD8 T cells in Susac syndrome. Reverse transcription used about 0.5 to 1 ug RNA and random hexamers. A single record per CDR3 protein comes from TCRdb applying MiXCR to the immunoSEQ multiplex PCR reads. This sample has hundreds of thousands of distinct CDR3 sequences, with 80% to 95% found just once. The TCR sequence derives from a human donor with multiple sclerosis. The sample taken for sequencing was CD4+ T cells from PBMCs.

The CDR3 region has the DNA TGCAGTGCTAGTGATAGAGGGACAGGGGAGGCTTTCTTT. Residues: CSASDRGTGEAFF. This chain joins TRBV20-1 and TRBJ1-1; 10 positions match TRBD1. The CDR3 consists of 13 residues. The junction had 9 bases not matched to a gene; V was cut back by 3 bases and J by 11 bases. The germline gives CDR1 DFQATT, CDR2 SNEGSKA (reference sequence).